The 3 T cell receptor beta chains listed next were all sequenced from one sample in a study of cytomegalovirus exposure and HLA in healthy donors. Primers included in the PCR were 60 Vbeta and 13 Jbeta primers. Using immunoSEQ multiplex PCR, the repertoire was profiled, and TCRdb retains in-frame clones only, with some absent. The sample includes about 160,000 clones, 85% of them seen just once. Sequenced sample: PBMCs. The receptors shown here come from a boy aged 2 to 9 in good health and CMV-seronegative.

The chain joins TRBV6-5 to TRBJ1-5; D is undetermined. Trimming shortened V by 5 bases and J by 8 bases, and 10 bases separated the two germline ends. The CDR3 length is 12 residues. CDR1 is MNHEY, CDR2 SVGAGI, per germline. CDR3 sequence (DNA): TGTGCCAGCAGTCCAGAGGAGGAGCCCCAGCATTTT. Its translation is CASSPEEEPQHF.

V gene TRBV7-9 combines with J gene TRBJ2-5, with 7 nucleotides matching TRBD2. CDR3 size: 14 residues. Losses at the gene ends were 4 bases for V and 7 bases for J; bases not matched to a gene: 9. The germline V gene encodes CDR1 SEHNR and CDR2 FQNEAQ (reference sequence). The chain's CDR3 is CASSSSGSGGTQYF. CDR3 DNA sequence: TGTGCCAGCAGCTCTTCAGGGTCGGGGGGGACCCAGTACTTC.

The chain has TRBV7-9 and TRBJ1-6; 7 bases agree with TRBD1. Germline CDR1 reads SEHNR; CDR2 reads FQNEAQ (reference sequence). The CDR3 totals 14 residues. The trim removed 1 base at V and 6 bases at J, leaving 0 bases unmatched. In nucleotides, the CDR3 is TGTGCCAGCAGCTTAGGGGACAGTAATTCACCCCTCCACTTT. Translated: CASSLGDSNSPLHF.